What follows is one TCR beta chain and its context. Its specificity is unknown. This CDR3 contains 17 residues. Germline lookup yields CDR1 WNHNN and CDR2 SYGVQD (reference sequence). V lost 0 bases, J lost 6 bases, and 18 bases lay in between. 13 Jbeta primers and 60 Vbeta primers were used for the PCR. Generated by immunoSEQ multiplex PCR, the TCRdb table keeps only in-frame clones and is missing some. Here the sample spans about 140,000 clones, approximately 79% being singletons. This record comes from a study of cytomegalovirus exposure and HLA in healthy donors. Study-wide results and caveats: Investigators reported under 200 TCR beta chains as tied to cytomegalovirus. A previous analysis found most TCR beta V segments productive roughly 90% or roughly 30% of the time. The CMV antigen specificity of three CMV-associated chains was confirmed through in vitro analysis. The study dropped some indistinguishable V segments, TRBV6-2 and TRBV6-3 among them.

V and J are TRBV10-1 and TRBJ1-5; tentatively, D is TRBD1 (5 bases). The material sequenced was PBMCs. This TCR was recovered from a woman in her 30s in good health and CMV-seronegative. CDR3: CASSESVFRGASQPQHF. The CDR3 coding sequence is TGCGCCAGCAGTGAGTCAGTATTTCGTGGGGCTAGTCAGCCCCAGCATTTT.